The TCR beta chain under discussion was sequenced for a study of shared clonotypes between healthy human individuals. As for the study in general: With ages of 18 to 49, the donors were two women and a few men.

J was trimmed by 4 bases and V by 2 bases; bases with no gene match: 4. The CDR3 sequence is 16 residues long. Germline CDR1 and CDR2: SGHRS and YFSETQ. Clones were sequenced by immunoSEQ multiplex PCR, and TCRdb holds only the in-frame ones, with some missing. The data hold roughly 410,000 clones, with about 96% observed a single time. The receptor comes from a man between 25 and 39 years old in good health. The gene calls are TRBV5-1 and TRBJ2-2; 11 nucleotides agree with TRBD1. The sample taken for sequencing was memory CD8+ T cells sorted from blood. Subset noted: CD45RO+ cells pooled with CCR7-negative TemRA cells. CDR3 bases: TGCGCCAGCAGCTTATTAGGGACAGGGGGCACCGGGGAGCTGTTTTTT. It specifies CASSLLGTGGTGELFF.